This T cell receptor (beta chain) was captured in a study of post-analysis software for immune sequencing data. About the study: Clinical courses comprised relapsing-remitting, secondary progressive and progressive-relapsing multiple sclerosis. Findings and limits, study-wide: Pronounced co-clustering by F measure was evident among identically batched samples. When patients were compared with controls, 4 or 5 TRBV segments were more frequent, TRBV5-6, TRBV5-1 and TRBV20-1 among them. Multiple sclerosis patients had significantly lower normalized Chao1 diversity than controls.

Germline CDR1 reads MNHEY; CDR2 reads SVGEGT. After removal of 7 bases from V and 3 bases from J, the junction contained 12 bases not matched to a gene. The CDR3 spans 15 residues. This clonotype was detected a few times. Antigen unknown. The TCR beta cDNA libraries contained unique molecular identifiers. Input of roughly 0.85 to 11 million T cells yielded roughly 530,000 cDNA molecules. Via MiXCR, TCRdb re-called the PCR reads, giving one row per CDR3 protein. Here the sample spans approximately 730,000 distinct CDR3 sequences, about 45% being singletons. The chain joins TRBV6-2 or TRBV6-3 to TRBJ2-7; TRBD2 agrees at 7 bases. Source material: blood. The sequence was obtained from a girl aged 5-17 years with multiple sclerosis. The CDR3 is CASKMVLAGNYEQYF. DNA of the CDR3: TGTGCCAGCAAGATGGTATTAGCGGGTAACTACGAGCAGTACTTC.